This passage covers 26 T cell receptor beta chains from one sample sequenced in a study of tumor-infiltrating lymphocytes in primary liver carcinoma. The study extracted blood RNA from unsorted whole blood and also extracted germline DNA. TCR beta cDNA came from about 0.55 ug total RNA, primed with a constant-region primer. Slightly modified ARM-PCR with three nested multiplex PCR rounds yielded TCR beta libraries. For approximately 9 cycles apiece, the opening two PCR rounds ran with TRBV1-TRBV30 forward primers and a C-beta reverse primer. In TCRdb, the multiplex PCR reads were re-called with MiXCR into one record per CDR3 protein. Of approximately 330,000 distinct CDR3 sequences listed, less than 65% are singletons. Input material: peripheral blood. The receptors originated from a man aged 35 to 55 with primary liver carcinoma and hepatitis B virus infection.

Regarding this clonotype: This is likely a read error, given that the CDR3 carries no conserved phenylalanine or tryptophan at its end. The chain links TRBV11-2 to TRBJ2-1; no reliable D call. The CDR3 runs 15 residues. Germline V CDR1 and CDR2: SGHAT, FQNNGV. V dropped 7 bases and J dropped 3 bases, with 16 bases sitting between them. The CDR3 here is CASNLESGYYNEQFL. CDR3 nucleotide sequence: TGTGCCAGCAATCTAGAATCGGGTTACTACAATGAGCAGTTCTTA.

Of note for this clonotype: A junction end diverges from the germline sequence, so it may reflect a read error. The CDR3 region has the DNA TGCCCCAGCAGCCAAACTTCTTCCCCAGTTTACGAGCATTACTTC. Its translation: CPSSQTSSPVYEHYF. The gene calls are TRBV4-1 and TRBJ2-7; D is undetermined. The CDR3 is made up of 15 amino acids. Germline V gene lookup returns CDR1 MGHRA and CDR2 YSYEKL.

As regards this clonotype: No conserved phenylalanine or tryptophan is present at the end of the CDR3, so a read error is the likely explanation. This rearrangement joins TRBV11-1 to TRBJ2-2; tentatively, D is TRBD2 (6 bases). CDR3 length: 16 amino acids. In germline, CDR1 is SGHAT, CDR2 FQDESV (reference sequence). CDR3 in amino acids: CTSSLVLATAAGELFY. The CDR3 DNA follows: TGTACCAGCAGCTTAGTCCTAGCGACGGCGGCCGGGGAGCTGTTTTAT.

CDR3 sequence (DNA): TGCGCCAGCAGCCCGGACGTGACAGGGCGCATAGATACGCAGTATTTT. Encoded protein: CASSPDVTGRIDTQYF. The chain carries TRBV5-1 and TRBJ2-3, with 7 positions matching TRBD1. The germline V gene encodes CDR1 SGHRS and CDR2 YFSETQ. V lost 4 bases and J lost 5; bases outside the gene matches: 13. This CDR3 contains 16 residues. Supplemented by reference TRBV5-1 and TRBJ2-3, the full variable domain reads KAGVTQTPRYLIKTRGQQVTLSCSPISGHRSVSWYQQTPGQGLQFLFEYFSETQRNKGNFPGRFSGRQFSNSRSEMNVSTLELGDSALYLCASSPDVTGRIDTQYFGPGTRLTVL.

In the case of this clonotype: In this CDR3 the conserved last residue, phenylalanine or tryptophan, is missing, so a read error is likely. V and J are TRBV5-1 and TRBJ2-1; TRBD2 matches 10 bases. J lost 9 bases, V lost 2 bases, and 8 bases had no gene match. CDR1 is SGHRS and CDR2 is YFSETQ in the germline V gene. The CDR3 runs to 15 residues. The CDR3 loop reads CASSFSLAGVGEQFL. In DNA form, the CDR3 reads TGCGCCAGCAGCTTCAGCCTAGCGGGAGTGGGTGAGCAGTTCCTC.

Concerning this clonotype itself: Being one base from a much bigger clone, this may be a read error. The chain links TRBV12-3 or TRBV12-4 to TRBJ1-1, with 8 bases lining up with TRBD1. This CDR3 is built from 11 residues. With 3 bases clipped from V and 13 bases from J, the junction kept 4 bases outside the gene matches. Written as DNA, the CDR3 is TGTGCCAGCAGTTTGGACAGGGTCCATTTCTTT. Its protein product is CASSLDRVHFF.

This clonotype was counted once. Given a much more abundant clone one base away, this may be a read error. This rearrangement joins TRBV12-3 or TRBV12-4 to TRBJ2-1; maybe TRBD1 (5 bases). CDR3 length equals 16 residues. CDR3 protein: CASIPLGLSSHNEQFF. The DNA of the CDR3 is TGTGCCAGCATCCCGTTGGGGCTGAGCTCCCACAATGAGCAGTTCTTC.

This CDR3 is CSVEVSPRTGKQYF. Written as DNA, the CDR3 is TGCAGCGTTGAAGTCAGCCCCCGGACAGGCAAGCAGTACTTC. The gene calls are TRBV29-1 and TRBJ2-7; 7 positions agree with TRBD1. This CDR3 spans 14 amino acids. The V and J ends lost 1 base and 8 bases, in that order; junction bases with no gene match: 11. Germline CDR1 is SQVTM and CDR2 is ANQGSEA.

The chain combines TRBV28 with TRBJ2-5; D may be TRBD1 or TRBD2 (5 bases each). The CDR3 consists of 13 residues. Germline lookup yields CDR1 MDHEN and CDR2 SYDVKM. V was clipped by 3 bases and J by 13 bases, with 18 bases between them. The CDR3 is CASSFGGLTGPYF. In DNA form, the CDR3 reads TGTGCCAGCAGTTTTGGAGGCCTAACGGGACCGTACTTC.

Concerning this clonotype itself: A much larger clone lies a single base off, so this may be a read error. This chain connects TRBV6-5 to TRBJ2-7; TRBD1 might be the D (6 bases). The CDR3 has 17 residues. Germline-derived CDR1 and CDR2 are MNHEY and SVGAGI. CDR3 DNA sequence: TGTGCCAGCAGTCCCATTAGAGGGACAAGGATCCACTACGAGAAGTACTTC. Translation: CASSPIRGTRIHYEKYF.

Comments on this clonotype: At one of its ends the junction is not consistent with the germline gene, which may arise from a read error. This sequence joins TRBV19 and TRBJ1-5; no reliable D call. The CDR3 loop spans 14 amino acids. The germline V gene encodes CDR1 LNHDA and CDR2 SQIVND (reference sequence). The CDR3 DNA follows: TGTGTCAGTAGTATACGAGGAAACAATCAGCCCCAGCATTTT. It encodes CVSSIRGNNQPQHF. Looking up the rest from reference TRBV19 and TRBJ1-5 gives the full variable domain: DGGITQSPKYLFRKEGQNVTLSCEQNLNHDAMYWYRQDPGQGLRLIYYSQIVNDFQKGDIAEGYSVSREKKESFPLTVTSAQKNPTAFYLCVSSIRGNNQPQHFGDGTRLSIL.

In regard to this clonotype: The junction does not match germline at one end; this may be a read error. The chain is built from TRBV11-2 and TRBJ2-7, with unresolved D. The CDR3 extends over 13 amino acids. Looked up from germline, CDR1 is SGHAT and CDR2 is FQNNGV. In nucleotides, the CDR3 is TGTGCCGGCAGCTCAACCGGGTTCTACGAGCAGTACTTC. Protein product: CAGSSTGFYEQYF.

This clonotype has ten or more counts. Here the CDR3 DNA reads TGTGCCAGCAGTTACCGAACGAGCGGGAGGACCCGGTACGAGCAGTACTTC. Protein product: CASSYRTSGRTRYEQYF. The chain joins TRBV6-5 to TRBJ2-7; 9 nucleotides agree with TRBD2. This CDR3 region has 17 residues. V gave up 2 bases and J gave up 4 bases; unmatched junction bases: 12. Germline V gene sequence: CDR1 MNHEY, CDR2 SVGAGI.

As for this clonotype: Mismatch with germline at one junction end may stem from a read error. The chain has TRBV6-2 or TRBV6-3 and TRBJ1-2, with TRBD1 matching 8 bases. CDR1 is MNHEY and CDR2 is SVGEGT in the germline V gene. This CDR3 is 16 amino acids long. In nucleotides, the CDR3 is TGCGCCAGCAGGCCAGGGGGCACAAGTGCCATCTATGGCTACGCCTTC. Encoded protein: CASRPGGTSAIYGYAF.

This clonotype was detected ten times or more. The V gene is TRBV4-2, the J gene TRBJ2-5, with D perhaps matching TRBD1 (5 bases). CDR3 length: 15 amino acids. Germline V gene sequence: CDR1 LGHNA, CDR2 YNFKEQ. The V gene lost 5 bases and the J gene lost 5 bases, with 18 bases spanning the gap. CDR3 sequence: CASSISGQGQETQYF. DNA of the CDR3: TGTGCCAGCAGCATAAGTGGGCAGGGCCAGGAGACCCAGTACTTC.

V gene TRBV11-3 combines with J gene TRBJ1-1, with 12 positions matching TRBD1. Trimming cost V 1 base and J 3 bases; bases outside gene matches: 12. This CDR3 contains 19 residues. The germline V gene encodes CDR1 SGHNT and CDR2 YENEEA. The CDR3 nucleotides are TGTGCCAGCAGCTTAGGTCGGGACAGGGGGCGGACTAAAGACACTGAAGCTTTCTTT. As protein: CASSLGRDRGRTKDTEAFF.

This clonotype appeared many times. The chain links TRBV4-1 to TRBJ2-3, with 10 bases that match TRBD1. The CDR3 sequence is 17 residues long. Germline lookup yields CDR1 MGHRA and CDR2 YSYEKL. V shed 3 bases, J shed 2 bases, and the junction held 8 bases outside the gene matches. The CDR3 here is CASSHPGQGPLTDTQYF. The CDR3 DNA follows: TGCGCCAGCAGCCACCCGGGACAGGGGCCGCTCACAGATACGCAGTATTTT.

With regard to this clonotype: This sequence may be a read error, since a much larger clone differs from it by one base. The CDR3 DNA reads as TGTGCCAGCATTATCCCAGGGTTCTACGAGCAGTACTTC. It yields the protein CASIIPGFYEQYF. The V call is TRBV28, the J call TRBJ2-7; TRBD1 is a possible D gene (5 bases). Trimming took off 7 bases at V and 3 bases at J, with 13 bases between the two ends. The CDR3 is made up of 13 amino acids. Germline CDR1 reads MDHEN; CDR2 reads SYDVKM.

Comments on this clonotype: One junction end disagrees with the germline gene, perhaps due to a read error. The CDR3 nucleotides are TGTGCCAGCAACTTACAGGGATCCGAGCAGTACTTC. It specifies CASNLQGSEQYF. The chain is built from TRBV11-2 and TRBJ2-7, with D possibly being TRBD1 (6 bases). This CDR3 has 12 amino acids. CDR1 SGHAT and CDR2 FQNNGV come from the germline V gene. Combining the CDR3 with reference TRBV11-2 and TRBJ2-7 gives the whole variable domain EAGVAQSPRYKIIEKRQSVAFWCNPISGHATLYWYQQILGQGPKLLIQFQNNGVVDDSQLPKDRFSAERLKGVDSTLKIQPAKLEDSAVYLCASNLQGSEQYFGPGTRLTVT.

This chain connects TRBV28 to TRBJ2-1, with 10 bases matching TRBD2. The J segment lost 2 bases and the V segment lost 5 bases, leaving 9 bases of the junction unmatched. CDR3 length equals 17 residues. Germline V gives CDR1 MDHEN, CDR2 SYDVKM. CDR3 region: CASSPLSSGGPYNEQFF. Here the CDR3 DNA reads TGTGCCAGCAGTCCCCTCTCTAGCGGGGGTCCCTACAATGAGCAGTTCTTC.

Many counts were recorded for this clonotype. The chain recombines TRBV12-3 or TRBV12-4 with TRBJ2-1, with D perhaps assigned TRBD1 or TRBD2 (5 bases each). V was pared by 7 bases and J by 7 bases, with 14 bases between. The CDR3 totals 13 residues. CDR3 nucleotide sequence: TGTGCCAGCACCGACGAGGGACGGAATGAGCAGTTCTTC. The encoded protein is CASTDEGRNEQFF.

As to this clonotype: The CDR3 carries no conserved terminal phenylalanine or tryptophan, so it likely arises from a read error. The rearrangement joins TRBV29-1 to TRBJ2-5, with D unclear. In germline, CDR1 is SQVTM, CDR2 ANQGSEA. This CDR3 spans 13 amino acids. V lost 3 bases to trimming and J lost 1 base, with 9 bases between them. The CDR3 DNA reads as TGCAGCGTTGACTGGGGTTTCCAAGAGACCCAGTACCTC. This codes for CSVDWGFQETQYL.

The chain employs TRBV11-1 and TRBJ1-2; no definite D call. Trimming stripped 4 bases from V and 4 bases from J, with 13 bases between. The CDR3 is 14 residues long. The germline V gene has CDR1 SGHAT and CDR2 FQDESV (reference sequence). CDR3: CASSYKGFGYGYTF. The CDR3 DNA follows: TGTGCCAGCAGCTACAAGGGATTTGGCTATGGCTACACCTTC.

This clonotype was detected many times. A much larger clone lies one base from this, so it may be a read error. This chain uses TRBV11-3 with TRBJ2-5; the D gene could be TRBD1 or TRBD2 (5 bases each). Trimming stripped 6 bases from V and 5 bases from J, with 13 bases between. This CDR3 is 13 amino acids long. Germline assignment: CDR1 SGHNT and CDR2 YENEEA. CDR3 amino acids: CASSMDGTETQYF. Here the CDR3 DNA reads TGTGCCAGCAGTATGGACGGGACGGAGACCCAGTACTTC.

The chain couples TRBV11-2 to TRBJ1-1; 7 nucleotides match TRBD1. With V trimmed by 3 bases and J by 5 bases, 6 bases remained unmatched. This CDR3 is 14 amino acids long. Germline-derived CDR1 and CDR2 are SGHAT and FQNNGV. DNA for the CDR3: TGTGCCAGCAGCTTCGCCAGGGGGGGAACTGAAGCTTTCTTT. The encoded protein is CASSFARGGTEAFF.

V is TRBV11-2 and J is TRBJ2-3; D unclear. This CDR3 spans 14 amino acids. Trimming cost V 5 bases and J 4 bases, with 13 bases left between them. CDR1 and CDR2 from the germline V gene are SGHAT and FQNNGV. Written as DNA, the CDR3 is TGTGCCAGCAGCCTCCTCCGTACGGCAGATACGCAGTATTTT. As protein: CASSLLRTADTQYF. The full variable domain, its missing parts supplied by reference TRBV11-2 and TRBJ2-3, is EAGVAQSPRYKIIEKRQSVAFWCNPISGHATLYWYQQILGQGPKLLIQFQNNGVVDDSQLPKDRFSAERLKGVDSTLKIQPAKLEDSAVYLCASSLLRTADTQYFGPGTRLTVL.